Each of the 20 T cell receptor beta chains below was sequenced from the same sample in a study of early T cells in non-severe SARS-CoV-2 infection. TCRdb reprocessed the 5' RACE reads with MiXCR, giving one entry per CDR3 protein. The data hold 87,000 or so distinct CDR3 sequences, with 9% to 15% observed a single time. The sequencing sample was made of whole blood. These receptors originate from an adult who was a healthcare worker with PCR-confirmed SARS-CoV-2 infection or an uninfected control (not recorded which).

The CDR3 DNA follows: TGCAGTGCTAGAGGACTAGCGGCGTCCTACAATGAGCAGTTCTTC. Amino acid sequence: CSARGLAASYNEQFF. The chain is built from TRBV20-1 and TRBJ2-1; 9 bases agree with TRBD2. Losses at the gene ends were 1 base for V and 1 base for J; bases not matched to a gene: 2. CDR3 length: 15 amino acids. Germline V CDR1 and CDR2: DFQATT, SNEGSKA (reference sequence).

This clonotype occurred many times. This rearrangement joins TRBV18 to TRBJ2-5; D is possibly TRBD2 (5 bases). The CDR3 runs 13 residues. V dropped 2 bases and J dropped 5 bases, with 9 bases sitting between them. CDR1 and CDR2 (germline): KGHSH, LQKENI. CDR3 sequence (DNA): TGTGCCAGCTCACCAATCCAGCGGGAGACCCAGTACTTC. The encoded protein is CASSPIQRETQYF.

This clonotype turned up a few times. The chain is built from TRBV29-1 and TRBJ2-1; 7 positions agree with TRBD2. The CDR3 is 14 amino acids. The ends lost 6 bases at V and 5 bases at J; junction bases unmatched: 10. Germline CDR1 reads SQVTM; CDR2 reads ANQGSEA. This chain's CDR3 is CSVLLGGVNNEQFF. As DNA, the CDR3 is TGCAGCGTCTTACTTGGGGGGGTTAACAATGAGCAGTTCTTC.

V is TRBV20-1 and J is TRBJ2-7, with D perhaps being TRBD1 or TRBD2 (5 bases each). V was clipped by 5 bases and J by 7 bases, with 21 bases between them. Germline loops: CDR1 DFQATT, CDR2 SNEGSKA (reference sequence). The CDR3 has 14 amino acids. For the CDR3, the DNA is TGCAGTGCTGGGGCCCATCGGGACCGGAGGGAGCAGTACTTC. Its translation: CSAGAHRDRREQYF.

A few counts support this clonotype. The chain is built from TRBV12-3 or TRBV12-4 and TRBJ1-2; D is undetermined. CDR3 length: 12 residues. V lost 6 bases and J lost 5, with 10 bases in between. As DNA, the CDR3 is TGTGCCAGCAGCCCTTACTCGTATGGCTACACCTTC. It encodes CASSPYSYGYTF.

In this sample, this clonotype turned up a few times. The V gene is TRBV20-1, the J gene TRBJ1-2, with a possible D match to TRBD1 (5 bases). The CDR3 consists of 14 residues. Germline V gene lookup returns CDR1 DFQATT and CDR2 SNEGSKA (reference sequence). The V end was cut by 1 base, the J end by 4 bases, with 13 bases between. The DNA for the CDR3 is TGCAGTGCTAGAGCGCAGACAGACGCCTATGGCTACACCTTC. Translation: CSARAQTDAYGYTF.

The chain employs TRBV6-1 and TRBJ2-5; 11 bases map to TRBD1. The V gene end was trimmed by 4 bases and the J gene end by 1 base; junction bases not matched to a gene: 2. The germline V gene has CDR1 MNHNS and CDR2 SASEGT. The CDR3 loop spans 15 amino acids. The CDR3 nucleotides are TGTGCCAGCAGTGGAGGACAGGGGGCCCAAGAGACCCAGTACTTC. Translating gives CASSGGQGAQETQYF.

This clonotype was counted between two and nine times. This chain connects TRBV20-1 to TRBJ2-7; D may be TRBD1 (6 bases). The CDR3 consists of 15 residues. The germline gives CDR1 DFQATT, CDR2 SNEGSKA (reference sequence). Trimming cost V 0 bases and J 2 bases, with 14 bases left between them. The chain's CDR3 is CSARDQVRGPYEQYF. The CDR3 region has the DNA TGCAGTGCTAGAGACCAGGTCAGGGGACCCTACGAGCAGTACTTC.

Only a few counts were recorded for this clonotype. The chain carries TRBV27 and TRBJ2-2; D perhaps matches TRBD1 (6 bases). Per the germline V gene, CDR1 is MNHEY and CDR2 is SMNVEV (reference sequence). Trimming left V 10 bases short and J 5 bases short, with 11 bases between. This CDR3 has 12 amino acids. The CDR3 nucleotides are TGTGCCACTCAAGGGGGAACCGGGGAGCTGTTTTTT. It yields the protein CATQGGTGELFF.

This clonotype was recorded many times. V usage is TRBV11-2 and J usage is TRBJ2-7, with TRBD1 matching over 7 bases. The J segment lost 2 bases and the V segment lost 1 base, leaving 5 bases of the junction unmatched. CDR3 length equals 15 residues. Germline loops: CDR1 SGHAT, CDR2 FQNNGV. The CDR3 protein is CASSLAGTVAYEQYF. CDR3 DNA: TGTGCCAGCAGCTTAGCCGGGACAGTTGCCTACGAGCAGTACTTC.

There are a few counts of this clonotype. The chain is built from TRBV18 and TRBJ2-1, with 9 nucleotides matching TRBD2. Germline assignment: CDR1 KGHSH and CDR2 LQKENI. J was trimmed by 6 bases and V by 2 bases; bases with no gene match: 8. CDR3 length equals 16 residues. CDR3 bases: TGTGCCAGCTCACCATTACTAGCGGGTTATGTCAATGAGCAGTTCTTC. Amino acid sequence: CASSPLLAGYVNEQFF.

In this sample, this clonotype turned up a few times. This may stem from a read error, because a much larger clone lies one nucleotide away. The chain carries TRBV6-5 and TRBJ1-1; a possible D gene is TRBD1 (5 bases). Germline lookup yields CDR1 MNHEY and CDR2 SVGAGI. Trimming removed 3 bases at V and 4 bases at J, with 6 bases between. The CDR3 totals 12 residues. The chain's CDR3 is CASSYGGTEAFF. The CDR3 DNA reads as TGTGCCAGCAGTTATGGGGGCACTGAAGCTTTCTTT.

This clonotype was recorded a few times. The chain joins TRBV18 to TRBJ1-1; a weak D match, TRBD1 (5 bases). Germline CDR1 and CDR2: KGHSH and LQKENI. V dropped 0 bases and J dropped 2 bases, with 19 bases sitting between them. The CDR3 extends over 18 amino acids. The CDR3 region is CASSPPPLKTDKNTEAFF. CDR3 DNA: TGTGCCAGCTCACCACCCCCCCTAAAGACGGACAAAAACACTGAAGCTTTCTTT.

The chain carries TRBV2 and TRBJ2-2; D possibly corresponds to TRBD2 (6 bases). In germline, CDR1 is SNHLY, CDR2 FYNNEI. Between the trimmed V and J ends, which lost 6 bases and 0 bases, there was a span of 11 bases. The CDR3 is 15 residues long. The chain's CDR3 is CASRGLYPNTGELFF. In DNA, the CDR3 is TGTGCCAGCAGAGGACTATACCCGAACACCGGGGAGCTGTTTTTT.

Many counts were recorded for this clonotype. The chain combines TRBV5-4 with TRBJ2-1, with TRBD2 identical over 9 bases. Trimming at V came to 1 base and at J to 7 bases, leaving 0 bases not matched to a gene. The CDR3 covers 13 residues. Germline loops: CDR1 SGHNT, CDR2 YYREEE (reference sequence). CDR3 sequence reads: CASSLTSGNEQFF. The CDR3 DNA follows: TGTGCCAGCAGCTTGACTAGCGGGAATGAGCAGTTCTTC.

This sequence joins TRBV5-1 and TRBJ2-3; D perhaps matches TRBD1 (6 bases). Germline V gene data show CDR1 as SGHRS and CDR2 as YFSETQ. Trimming took off 2 bases at V and 0 bases at J, with 10 bases between the two ends. The CDR3 totals 15 residues. The CDR3 DNA follows: TGCGCCAGCAGCTTTTTGGACAGAAGCACAGATACGCAGTATTTT. This encodes CASSFLDRSTDTQYF.

This clonotype was counted only a few times. The chain is built from TRBV6-2 or TRBV6-3 and TRBJ2-5, with D unresolved. Germline lookup yields CDR1 MNHEY and CDR2 SVGEGT. V lost 5 bases and J lost 5, with 15 bases in between. CDR3 length: 14 amino acids. The CDR3 DNA reads TGTGCCAGCAGTAGCCGCCTAGGTGGTGAGACCCAGTACTTC. Translation: CASSSRLGGETQYF.

This clonotype was seen only a few times. The chain has TRBV2 and TRBJ2-7; 9 bases are a match to TRBD2. CDR3 length equals 15 residues. With V trimmed by 7 bases and J by 7 bases, 14 bases remained unmatched. Germline V lookup: CDR1 SNHLY, CDR2 FYNNEI. This CDR3 reads CASTLTSGPSLEQYF. The CDR3, as DNA: TGTGCCAGCACCCTGACTAGCGGCCCTTCGTTGGAGCAGTACTTC.

There are a few counts of this clonotype. V is TRBV28 and J is TRBJ1-1, with D possibly being TRBD1 (5 bases). V shed 3 bases and J shed 11 bases, with 22 bases lying between them. This CDR3 spans 15 amino acids. Germline V gene lookup returns CDR1 MDHEN and CDR2 SYDVKM. The CDR3 nucleotides read TGTGCCAGCAGTTTCATCCTCCCGGGGGGAATGGTGGCTTTCTTT. Translating gives CASSFILPGGMVAFF.

This clonotype was recorded a few times. The chain uses TRBV6-1 and TRBJ1-1; D uncertain. CDR1 and CDR2 from the germline V gene are MNHNS and SASEGT. The CDR3 is 13 residues long. Trimming removed 4 bases at V and 1 base at J, with 7 bases between. The CDR3 DNA follows: TGTGCCAGCAGTGCGGACGGGAACACTGAAGCTTTCTTT. Its protein product is CASSADGNTEAFF.